Detailed here is one T cell receptor (beta chain). Germline-derived CDR1 and CDR2 are MNHEY and SMNVEV (reference sequence). Trimming took 7 bases from V and 4 from J; bases not matched to a gene: 13. CDR3 size: 16 residues. These data come from a study of OX40 agonist ivuxolimab in advanced cancers. Clones were read by immunoSEQ multiplex PCR, and TCRdb kept only the in-frame ones, dropping some. The data contain over 50,000 clones, about 88% of them singletons. This sample comprised CD4+ or CD8+ T cells sorted from blood, obtained in a trial of the OX40 agonist ivuxolimab. V gene TRBV27 combines with J gene TRBJ2-1; 7 nucleotides align to TRBD2. The sequence derives from an adult with an advanced solid tumor such as melanoma, head and neck, liver or kidney cancer. CDR3 nucleotides: TGTGCCAGCATCCCTATCTCCAGCGGGATGTACAATGAGCAGTTCTTC. It is translated as CASIPISSGMYNEQFF.